The entry below describes one T cell receptor (beta chain). The same CDR3 can be traced to other DNA sequences in this sample. This record belongs to a study of blood T cell repertoires in COVID-19. Study-wide context: T cells, B-cell-depleted T cells, or PBMCs provided the cDNA or gDNA that served as material.

Generated by immunoSEQ multiplex PCR, the TCRdb table keeps only in-frame clones and is missing some. This sample has under 200,000 clones, with about 89% found just once. From germline, CDR1 is MDHEN and CDR2 SYDVKM. With 6 bases removed from V and 1 base from J, the gap between germline ends came to 6 bases. The CDR3 has 12 amino acids. V is TRBV28 and J is TRBJ1-1; a weak D match, TRBD1 (5 bases). What was sequenced was peripheral blood. This TCR was recovered from a man in his sixties or seventies with acute or convalescent COVID-19. As DNA, the CDR3 is TGTGCCAGCAGCCAGGGGAACACTGAAGCTTTCTTT. It encodes CASSQGNTEAFF. Full variable domain (remainder filled in from reference TRBV28 and TRBJ1-1): DVKVTQSSRYLVKRTGEKVFLECVQDMDHENMFWYRQDPGLGLRLIYFSYDVKMKEKGDIPEGYSVSREKKERFSLILESASTNQTSMYLCASSQGNTEAFFGQGTRLTVV.